This TCR beta chain was identified during a study of post-analysis software for immune sequencing data. In regard to this clonotype: Its antigen is undetermined.

The germline V gene has CDR1 MNHEY and CDR2 SMNVEV (reference sequence). V gave up 4 bases and J gave up 8 bases, with 17 bases separating them. This CDR3 is 15 amino acids long. Carried by the TCR beta cDNA libraries were unique molecular identifiers. MiXCR, run by TCRdb on the PCR reads, gives a single entry per CDR3 protein. The table includes a few hundred thousand distinct CDR3 sequences, approximately 38% detected once. Points from the study as a whole: Four or five TRBV segments (TRBV5-6, TRBV5-1 and TRBV20-1 among them) occurred more frequently in patients than in controls. In multiple sclerosis, normalized Chao1 diversity was significantly below that of controls. By F measure, strong co-clustering occurred among samples prepared in the same batch.

Sequencing was carried out using blood. The chain has TRBV27 and TRBJ1-4, with D unresolved. This receptor was identified in a girl aged 5-17 years with multiple sclerosis. The CDR3 nucleotides read TGTGCCAGCAGTTCCTGGGCCGGTCAGGAGGAAAAACTGTTTTTT. Translated: CASSSWAGQEEKLFF.